Each of the 20 T cell receptor beta chains below was sequenced from the same sample in a study of T cell repertoires in cytomegalovirus infection. TCRdb passed the reads through MiXCR, listing each CDR3 protein once. The data contain hundreds of thousands of distinct CDR3 sequences, 11% of them singletons. The sample consisted of PBMCs. The receptors come from a human donor in good health (CMV status not recorded). Some clones in this sample may be carry-over from other donors' samples.

This clonotype was recorded at least ten times. V and J are TRBV7-9 and TRBJ2-5; TRBD2 aligns across 13 bases. J lost 7 bases, V lost 5 bases, and 7 bases had no gene match. The CDR3 runs 15 residues. The V gene's germline CDR1 is SEHNR and CDR2 FQNEAQ (reference sequence). In nucleotides, the CDR3 is TGTGCCAGCAGCCCGGGACTAGCGGGGCTGACGACCCAGTACTTC. Protein: CASSPGLAGLTTQYF.

This clonotype was detected ten times or more. The V and J genes are TRBV19 and TRBJ2-7, with 8 bases fitting TRBD1. Germline V gene lookup returns CDR1 LNHDA and CDR2 SQIVND (reference sequence). This CDR3 is 15 amino acids long. V shed 3 bases and J 2 bases; nucleotides not matched to a gene: 6. CDR3 loop: CASSMADREPYEQYF. The CDR3 region has the DNA TGTGCCAGTAGTATGGCGGACAGGGAACCCTACGAGCAGTACTTC.

This clonotype was recorded at least ten times. The chain has TRBV7-2 and TRBJ2-7; 11 positions match TRBD1. Losses at the gene ends were 2 bases for V and 4 bases for J; bases not matched to a gene: 4. Germline loops: CDR1 SGHTA, CDR2 FQGNSA. The CDR3 covers 15 residues. Here the CDR3 DNA reads TGTGCCAGCAGCTTACAGGGACAGGGGGGATACGAGCAGTACTTC. It translates to CASSLQGQGGYEQYF.

The table lists this clonotype with many counts. This chain connects TRBV19 to TRBJ2-5; 9 bases fit TRBD2. This CDR3 is built from 16 residues. Germline trimming cut 6 bases from V and 2 bases from J; bases unmatched to any gene: 10. Germline V CDR1 and CDR2: LNHDA, SQIVND (reference sequence). DNA of the CDR3: TGTGCCAGTAGGCCGTCTAGACTAGCGGATCAAGAGACCCAGTACTTC. Its protein product is CASRPSRLADQETQYF.

Ten or more counts support this clonotype. The V gene is TRBV11-2, the J gene TRBJ2-5; 10 bases map to TRBD1. V trimming: 5 bases; J trimming: 5 bases; junction bases outside the gene matches: 5. The germline V gene encodes CDR1 SGHAT and CDR2 FQNNGV. The CDR3 extends over 14 amino acids. The CDR3 region is CASSPSGQGETQYF. In DNA form, the CDR3 reads TGTGCCAGCAGCCCCTCGGGACAGGGGGAGACCCAGTACTTC.

This clonotype was counted between two and nine times. The chain is built from TRBV5-1 and TRBJ2-7, with D perhaps matching TRBD1 (6 bases). Trimming took 0 bases from V and 0 from J, leaving 7 bases between them. The CDR3 is 14 residues long. In germline, CDR1 is SGHRS, CDR2 YFSETQ. The CDR3 DNA follows: TGCGCCAGCAGCTTGGACAGGGCCTCCTACGAGCAGTACTTC. This codes for CASSLDRASYEQYF. The variable domain in full, completed from reference TRBV5-1 and TRBJ2-7, reads KAGVTQTPRYLIKTRGQQVTLSCSPISGHRSVSWYQQTPGQGLQFLFEYFSETQRNKGNFPGRFSGRQFSNSRSEMNVSTLELGDSALYLCASSLDRASYEQYFGPGTRLTVT.

This clonotype was counted many times. J is TRBJ1-1 and V is TRBV2; D is unclear. The CDR3 length is 13 residues. V lost 5 bases to trimming and J lost 2 bases, with 9 bases between them. Germline CDR1 SNHLY, CDR2 FYNNEI. DNA for the CDR3: TGTGCCAGCAGTCGTAGAGTAAACACTGAAGCTTTCTTT. This translates into CASSRRVNTEAFF. The full variable domain, in which reference TRBV2 and TRBJ1-1 provide the parts outside the CDR3, is EPEVTQTPSHQVTQMGQEVILRCVPISNHLYFYWYRQILGQKVEFLVSFYNNEISEKSEIFDDQFSVERPDGSNFTLKIRSTKLEDSAMYFCASSRRVNTEAFFGQGTRLTVV.

This clonotype appeared many times. The genes are TRBV6-1 and TRBJ1-4; D is unclear. The length of the CDR3 is 17 residues. The germline CDR1 and CDR2 sequences are MNHNS and SASEGT. Trimming left V 5 bases short and J 1 base short, with 17 bases between. As DNA, the CDR3 is TGTGCCAGCAGTCAGCGGACCAAGGGCGGAACTAATGAAAAACTGTTTTTT. Translating gives CASSQRTKGGTNEKLFF.

This clonotype has at least ten counts. The rearrangement uses TRBV10-3 and TRBJ2-2, with 12 bases that match TRBD1. The CDR3 covers 16 residues. Germline CDR1 and CDR2: ENHRY and SYGVKD. With V trimmed by 4 bases and J by 7 bases, 7 bases remained unmatched. The CDR3 DNA sequence: TGTGCCATCAGTGGAGGGGACAGGGGGCGCATCGGGGAGCTGTTTTTT. Encoded protein: CAISGGDRGRIGELFF.

This clonotype was counted many times. The chain joins TRBV4-2 to TRBJ2-7; D is undetermined. The CDR3 is 14 residues long. Looked up from germline, CDR1 is LGHNA and CDR2 is YNFKEQ. V lost 0 bases and J 3 bases, leaving 9 bases between the germline ends. CDR3 in DNA: TGTGCCAGCAGCCAAGATCTGAGCGTCTACGAGCAGTACTTC. Translated: CASSQDLSVYEQYF.

This clonotype was detected a few times. The rearrangement links TRBV6-5 to TRBJ1-5, with TRBD1 identical over 8 bases. Per the germline V gene, CDR1 is MNHEY and CDR2 is SVGAGI. J gave up 0 bases and V 4 bases, and 5 bases lay outside the gene matches. The CDR3 contains 16 residues. This chain's CDR3 is CASSSKTGGSNQPQHF. The CDR3 region has the DNA TGTGCCAGCAGTTCAAAAACAGGGGGTAGCAATCAGCCCCAGCATTTT.

This clonotype was counted a few times. The chain employs TRBV29-1 and TRBJ2-3; unclear D gene. CDR1 and CDR2 from the germline V gene are SQVTM and ANQGSEA. V was cut by 4 bases and J by 0 bases, with 8 bases left in between. CDR3 length equals 13 residues. DNA of the CDR3: TGCAGCGTTGTCGTGACTAGCACAGATACGCAGTATTTT. Its translation: CSVVVTSTDTQYF.

This clonotype occurred many times. The V and J genes are TRBV27 and TRBJ1-2; 7 bases fit TRBD1. V dropped 5 bases and J dropped 4; count of bases not matched to a gene: 10. The CDR3 covers 15 residues. Germline V CDR1 and CDR2: MNHEY, SMNVEV (reference sequence). The CDR3 DNA reads TGTGCCAGCAGTCTTAACAGGGGTGCGTCCTATGGCTACACCTTC. As protein: CASSLNRGASYGYTF.

CDR3 sequence: CASSPAASANTGELFF. In nucleotides, the CDR3 is TGTGCCAGCAGCCCTGCGGCTAGCGCGAACACCGGGGAGCTGTTTTTT. The J gene is TRBJ2-2, the V gene TRBV9; D might be TRBD2 (6 bases). CDR3 length: 16 residues. The V gene lost 4 bases and the J gene lost 0 bases, with 13 bases spanning the gap. CDR1 and CDR2 from the germline V gene are SGDLS and YYNGEE. The variable domain in full, completed from reference TRBV9 and TRBJ2-2, reads DSGVTQTPKHLITATGQRVTLRCSPRSGDLSVYWYQQSLDQGLQFLIQYYNGEERAKGNILERFSAQQFPDLHSELNLSSLELGDSALYFCASSPAASANTGELFFGEGSRLTVL.

In this sample, this clonotype turned up many times. The rearrangement joins TRBV24-1 to TRBJ2-1; D gene ambiguous. This CDR3 region has 14 residues. In germline, CDR1 is KGHDR, CDR2 SFDVKD. The V gene lost 7 bases and the J gene lost 4 bases, with 13 bases spanning the gap. The CDR3 DNA reads as TGTGCCACCAGCGAGACGGTACGGTACAATGAGCAGTTCTTC. Amino acid sequence: CATSETVRYNEQFF.

The chain has TRBV5-1 and TRBJ2-3; 9 positions agree with TRBD2. Germline V gene lookup returns CDR1 SGHRS and CDR2 YFSETQ. Trimming at V came to 0 bases and at J to 3 bases, leaving 2 bases not matched to a gene. This CDR3 is 15 amino acids long. CDR3 bases: TGCGCCAGCAGCTTGGATGCGGGGGGGACAGATACGCAGTATTTT. Protein: CASSLDAGGTDTQYF. Complete variable domain (other parts from reference TRBV5-1 and TRBJ2-3): KAGVTQTPRYLIKTRGQQVTLSCSPISGHRSVSWYQQTPGQGLQFLFEYFSETQRNKGNFPGRFSGRQFSNSRSEMNVSTLELGDSALYLCASSLDAGGTDTQYFGPGTRLTVL.

CDR3 DNA: TGTGCTAGTGGTCCGGGGACAGGGGAAGGCTACACCTTC. Protein product: CASGPGTGEGYTF. V gene TRBV12-5 combines with J gene TRBJ1-2, with 10 bases aligning to TRBD1. CDR1 and CDR2 from the germline V gene are LGHNT and FRNRAP. V was pared by 5 bases and J by 8 bases, with 5 bases of the junction left unmatched. CDR3 length: 13 amino acids.

The chain combines TRBV3-1 with TRBJ2-7; a possible D gene is TRBD2 (6 bases). CDR3 size: 16 residues. V was pared by 0 bases and J by 4 bases, with 16 bases between. Germline assignment: CDR1 LGHDT and CDR2 YNNKEL (reference sequence). CDR3 sequence (DNA): TGTGCCAGCAGCCAAGAGTTAGCGGCAGGATGGTACGAGCAGTACTTC. It yields the protein CASSQELAAGWYEQYF.

This clonotype has a count of ten or more. The junction shows a germline mismatch at one end, possibly a read error. The CDR3 coding sequence is TGTGCCAGCAGCCTAGCGGGACTAGCGGGGAGTCACTCCTACAATGAGCAGTTCTTC. As protein: CASSLAGLAGSHSYNEQFF. The chain combines TRBV7-9 with TRBJ2-1; 13 bases line up with TRBD2. Per germline, CDR1 SEHNR and CDR2 FQNEAQ (reference sequence). The CDR3 loop spans 19 amino acids. The full variable domain, with the rest looked up from reference TRBV7-9 and TRBJ2-1, is DTGVSQNPRHKITKRGQNVTFRCDPISEHNRLYWYRQTLGQGPEFLTYFQNEAQLEKSRLLSDRFSAERPKGSFSTLEIQRTEQGDSAMYLCASSLAGLAGSHSYNEQFFGPGTRLTVL.

This clonotype was seen a handful of times. The gene calls are TRBV29-1 and TRBJ2-5; 7 bases line up with TRBD1. V shed 4 bases and J 1 base; nucleotides not matched to a gene: 6. This CDR3 contains 14 residues. Per the germline V gene, CDR1 is SQVTM and CDR2 is ANQGSEA. CDR3 nucleotides: TGCAGCGTTGGGGGACAGTTGGTCCAAGAGACCCAGTACTTC. Translated: CSVGGQLVQETQYF. The whole variable domain, remainder taken from reference TRBV29-1 and TRBJ2-5, is SAVISQKPSRDICQRGTSLTIQCQVDSQVTMMFWYRQQPGQSLTLIATANQGSEATYESGFVIDKFPISRPNLTFSTLTVSNMSPEDSSIYLCSVGGQLVQETQYFGPGTRLLVL.